The clone carrying this TCR beta chain was recorded once. The CDR3 is 16 residues long. Germline V lookup: CDR1 SGDLS, CDR2 YYNGEE. V was clipped by 4 bases and J by 3 bases, with 18 bases between them. The entry originates in a study of blood T cell repertoires in COVID-19. Study-level information: Acute and convalescent COVID-19 specimens originated in the United States, Italy and Spain.

The repertoire was sequenced with immunoSEQ multiplex PCR; TCRdb's copy has only in-frame clones and lacks some. Of over 55,000 clones listed, around nine tenths are singletons. The chain is built from TRBV9 and TRBJ2-3, with a weak D call TRBD1 (6 bases). Material: peripheral blood. The receptor was isolated from an elderly woman with acute or convalescent COVID-19. The DNA of the CDR3 is TGTGCCAGCAGCCAGAGGACAGCCCAGGGAACAGATACGCAGTATTTT. Residues: CASSQRTAQGTDTQYF.